The subject of this entry is one T cell receptor beta chain. The antigen is undetermined. The sample is drawn from a study of CD4 T cells in relation to SARS-CoV-2 and coronaviruses. Points from the study as a whole: Culture-expanded clones reflect memory recall rather than primary priming during culture. No donor gave both pre-pandemic and post-infection samples.

Before the COVID-19 pandemic, during about 2010-2018, CD4+ T cells were taken from unexposed donors. CD4 enrichment then naive enrichment separated naive from memory CD4+ cells. Germline loops: CDR1 SGHNT, CDR2 YENEEA. V lost 5 bases, J lost 3 bases, and 20 bases lay in between. The CDR3 runs to 17 residues. Assay used: immunoSEQ multiplex PCR; TCRdb lists only in-frame clones, some missing. Of some 65,000 clones in the sample, around 87% were seen once. The sequence was obtained from a human donor in good health. The chain employs TRBV11-3 and TRBJ2-4; TRBD1 or TRBD2 may be the D gene (6 bases each). The sequenced material came from memory CD4+ T cells from PBMCs. CDR3 loop: CASSEGGRVHGKNIQYF. DNA of the CDR3: TGTGCCAGCAGCGAGGGGGGAAGGGTCCACGGCAAAAACATTCAGTACTTC.